The entry below gives a single T cell receptor (beta chain) sequence along with its context. Antigen: not known. The sample belongs to a study of T cell repertoires in cytomegalovirus infection. Study findings and constraints: Cumulative frequency of public TCR beta families picked out carriers of CMV plus the relevant HLA. It was HLA-C-restricted CMV-specific TCR beta clonotypes that dominated the response ex vivo.

TCRdb fed the reads into MiXCR, producing one record per CDR3 protein. Among some 240,000 distinct CDR3 sequences, 17% were seen once, and the ten largest hold around half. V was clipped by 1 base and J by 7 bases; unmatched bases: 11. There are 16 residues in the CDR3. Germline V lookup: CDR1 SGHVS, CDR2 FQNEAQ. The sequenced sample was CD8+ T cells from PBMCs. The TCR sequence derives from a human donor in good health (CMV status not recorded). Some clones in this sample may be carry-over from other donors' samples. The rearrangement joins TRBV7-8 to TRBJ2-5; 8 nucleotides align to TRBD2. Written as DNA, the CDR3 is TGTGCCAGCAGCTTAGAGGCGGGGGCCGCGGGAGGGACCCAGTACTTC. Encoded protein: CASSLEAGAAGGTQYF. The full variable domain, rest sourced from reference TRBV7-8 and TRBJ2-5, is GAGVSQSPRYKVAKRGQDVALRCDPISGHVSLFWYQQALGQGPEFLTYFQNEAQLDKSGLPSDRFFAERPEGSVSTLKIQRTQQEDSAVYLCASSLEAGAAGGTQYFGPGTRLLVL.